A single T cell receptor beta chain is shown here with its context. Its target is not known. This specimen comes from a study of shared clonotypes between healthy human individuals. Study-level points and caveats: Apart from blood, nothing was sampled; tissue repertoires likely differ.

Produced via immunoSEQ multiplex PCR; TCRdb's table is partial and in-frame only. The sample records about 770,000 clones, about two thirds being singletons. Per the germline V gene, CDR1 is MNHNS and CDR2 is SASEGT. The CDR3 is 14 residues long. V was pared by 11 bases and J by 8 bases, with 10 bases of the junction left unmatched. This rearrangement joins TRBV6-1 to TRBJ2-1; 12 bases map to TRBD1. Material: memory CD4+ T cells sorted from blood. This sample's subset: CD45RA-negative fraction. This TCR derives from a woman younger than 45 in good health. The CDR3 region is CAGRPGQGADEQFF. The DNA of the CDR3 is TGTGCCGGTCGGCCGGGACAGGGGGCCGATGAGCAGTTCTTC.